This TCR beta chain derives from a study of blood T cell repertoires in COVID-19. There are 15 residues in the CDR3. V was pared by 2 bases and J by 5 bases, with 9 bases of the junction left unmatched. Germline-derived CDR1 and CDR2 are SGHDT and YYEEEE. In the original workflow: Reference gene primers were amplified, and this amplification served to estimate nucleated cell counts. The protocol was immunoSEQ multiplex PCR, while the TCRdb copy is restricted to in-frame clones and leaves out a portion. The V and J calls and clone size come from that table; D and trimming were worked out from the DNA. The sample comprises a few hundred thousand clones, 83% of which are singletons, and 3.5% to 5.5% rests with the top ten.

Sequencing used peripheral blood. The chain uses TRBV5-6 and TRBJ1-2; TRBD1 aligns across 7 bases. This clonotype originated in a man aged 60 to 69 who had recovered from COVID-19. The CDR3 DNA sequence: TGTGCCAGCAGCTTCTTCTCAGGGGGTCGGTATGGCTACACCTTC. Amino acids: CASSFFSGGRYGYTF.